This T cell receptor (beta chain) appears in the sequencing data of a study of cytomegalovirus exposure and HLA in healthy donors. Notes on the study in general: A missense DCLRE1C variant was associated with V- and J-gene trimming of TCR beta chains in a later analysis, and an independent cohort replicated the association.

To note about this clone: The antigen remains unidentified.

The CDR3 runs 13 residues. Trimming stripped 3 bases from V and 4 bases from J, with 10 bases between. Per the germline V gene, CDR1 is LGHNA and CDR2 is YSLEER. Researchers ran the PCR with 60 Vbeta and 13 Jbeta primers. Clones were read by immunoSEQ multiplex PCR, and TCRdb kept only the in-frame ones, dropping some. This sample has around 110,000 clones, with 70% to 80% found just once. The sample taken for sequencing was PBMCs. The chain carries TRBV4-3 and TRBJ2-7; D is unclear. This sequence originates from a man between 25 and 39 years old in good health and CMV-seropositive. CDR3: CASSHRTHYEQYF. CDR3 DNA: TGCGCCAGCAGCCATCGAACACATTACGAGCAGTACTTC.